Below are 5 T cell receptor beta chains sequenced from a single sample in a study of T-cell memory formation after mild COVID-19. One entry per CDR3 protein, called by TCRdb with MiXCR from the 5' RACE reads. The repertoire has 300,000 to 350,000 distinct CDR3 sequences, around 13% of them found once; the top ten carry about a fifth. The sequenced sample consisted of PBMCs or a T cell subset sorted from them (not recorded which). All receptors derive from a young man who had mild COVID-19 (a few samples of this study predate the infection). Cell type and time point are not known.

The sample holds many counts of this clonotype. This chain links TRBV12-3 or TRBV12-4 with TRBJ2-6; no firm D call. V was pared by 5 bases and J by 4 bases, with 12 bases between. This CDR3 is 15 amino acids long. The CDR3 is CASSRDILGANVLTF. The CDR3 nucleotides are TGTGCCAGCAGTCGCGACATTCTGGGGGCCAACGTCCTGACTTTC.

The J gene is TRBJ1-2, the V gene TRBV27, with TRBD1 matching over 7 bases. Germline values: CDR1 MNHEY, CDR2 SMNVEV (reference sequence). This CDR3 is built from 13 residues. V was clipped by 5 bases and J by 4 bases; unmatched bases: 4. The CDR3 here is CASSETGPYGYTF. The CDR3 coding sequence is TGTGCCAGCAGTGAGACAGGGCCCTATGGCTACACCTTC.

At least ten counts were recorded for this clonotype. The V gene is TRBV3-1, the J gene TRBJ1-6, with D unclear. V lost 8 bases and J lost 9, with 2 bases in between. The germline CDR1 and CDR2 sequences are LGHDT and YNNKEL (reference sequence). This CDR3 is built from 9 residues. The CDR3 DNA follows: TGTGCCAGCGGTTCACCCCTCCACTTT. Residues: CASGSPLHF.

This clonotype has ten or more counts. This chain joins TRBV24-1 and TRBJ2-7; no clear D gene. There are 11 residues in the CDR3. Germline CDR1 KGHDR, CDR2 SFDVKD. With 7 bases removed from V and 4 bases from J, the gap between germline ends came to 7 bases. This CDR3 reads CATRLGYEQYV. CDR3 nucleotides: TGTGCCACCAGGTTGGGTTACGAGCAGTACGTC.

The sample holds a few counts of this clonotype. CDR3 sequence: CASSYSNGADEQFF. The CDR3 DNA sequence: TGTGCCAGCAGCTACTCCAACGGGGCCGATGAGCAGTTCTTC. The chain employs TRBV7-7 and TRBJ2-1; D is perhaps TRBD1 or TRBD2 (5 bases each). V gave up 4 bases and J gave up 8 bases, with 15 bases separating them. The CDR3 has 14 amino acids. Per the germline V gene, CDR1 is SSHAT and CDR2 is FNYEAQ (reference sequence).